Below are 28 T cell receptor beta chains sequenced from a single sample in a study of blood T cell repertoires in COVID-19. Sequenced by immunoSEQ multiplex PCR; TCRdb stores in-frame clones only, minus some. The sample shows 93,000 or so clones, more than 85% of them seen only once. Source material: peripheral blood. These receptors all come from a human donor in a cohort sampled during active COVID-19.

This clone has a handful of counts. The rearrangement uses TRBV19 and TRBJ1-5; no reliable D call. V dropped 6 bases and J dropped 5 bases, with 11 bases sitting between them. CDR1 and CDR2 from the germline V gene are LNHDA and SQIVND (reference sequence). This CDR3 is built from 13 residues. The CDR3 loop reads CASSRDSDQPQHF. For the CDR3, the DNA is TGTGCCAGTAGCCGGGATTCGGATCAGCCCCAGCATTTT.

The chain has TRBV18 and TRBJ2-1; the D is unclear. Germline lookup yields CDR1 KGHSH and CDR2 LQKENI. Trimming took 1 base from V and 1 from J, leaving 11 bases between them. CDR3 size: 16 residues. The CDR3 region has the DNA TGTGCCAGCTCACCACGGATTCCGGGTTCCTACAATGAGCAGTTCTTC. It encodes CASSPRIPGSYNEQFF.

The chain recombines TRBV19 with TRBJ1-5; D call uncertain. The length of the CDR3 is 15 residues. Germline CDR1 reads LNHDA; CDR2 reads SQIVND (reference sequence). The germline V and J ends were trimmed by 3 bases and 4 bases, with 13 bases remaining between them. The CDR3: CASSMVAGGNQPQHF. For the CDR3, the DNA is TGTGCCAGTAGTATGGTCGCGGGTGGGAATCAGCCCCAGCATTTT. Complete variable domain (other parts from reference TRBV19 and TRBJ1-5): DGGITQSPKYLFRKEGQNVTLSCEQNLNHDAMYWYRQDPGQGLRLIYYSQIVNDFQKGDIAEGYSVSREKKESFPLTVTSAQKNPTAFYLCASSMVAGGNQPQHFGDGTRLSIL.

The chain combines TRBV3-1 (or the pseudogene TRBV3-2) with TRBJ2-7; 7 nucleotides agree with TRBD1. CDR1 is LGHDT and CDR2 is YNNKEL in the germline V gene (reference sequence). This CDR3 comprises 15 residues. J was trimmed by 3 bases and V by 4 bases; bases with no gene match: 9. The CDR3 DNA sequence: TGTGCCAGCAGCCCCAGCTGGACAGGAGACTACGAGCAGTACTTC. This gives the protein CASSPSWTGDYEQYF.

The rearrangement uses TRBV2 and TRBJ1-6; 9 bases are shared with TRBD1. The CDR3 runs to 13 residues. V lost 8 bases, J lost 10 bases, and 6 bases stayed unmatched. Germline lookup yields CDR1 SNHLY and CDR2 FYNNEI. The CDR3 sequence is CASRGQGPSPLHF. In nucleotides, the CDR3 is TGTGCCAGCCGGGGACAGGGACCATCACCCCTCCACTTT. The full variable domain, in which reference TRBV2 and TRBJ1-6 provide the parts outside the CDR3, is EPEVTQTPSHQVTQMGQEVILRCVPISNHLYFYWYRQILGQKVEFLVSFYNNEISEKSEIFDDQFSVERPDGSNFTLKIRSTKLEDSAMYFCASRGQGPSPLHFGNGTRLTVT.

This chain links TRBV5-6 with TRBJ2-7, with D tentatively TRBD1 (5 bases). V was trimmed by 4 bases and J by 5 bases, leaving 19 bases between them. Looked up from germline, CDR1 is SGHDT and CDR2 is YYEEEE. This CDR3 is 15 amino acids long. The CDR3 sequence: CASSRMGQGLDEQYF. The CDR3 DNA reads TGTGCCAGCAGCCGGATGGGGCAGGGTCTAGACGAGCAGTACTTC.

The V gene is TRBV27, the J gene TRBJ2-7; TRBD2 matches at 11 bases. Germline V gene sequence: CDR1 MNHEY, CDR2 SMNVEV (reference sequence). The CDR3 totals 16 residues. J gave up 3 bases and V 5 bases, and 9 bases lay outside the gene matches. CDR3: CASSTLAGGPYYEQYF. In nucleotides, the CDR3 is TGTGCCAGCAGTACGTTAGCGGGAGGGCCCTACTACGAGCAGTACTTC.

The chain uses TRBV27 and TRBJ2-7; TRBD2 agrees at 7 bases. The germline V gene has CDR1 MNHEY and CDR2 SMNVEV (reference sequence). V shed 5 bases and J 6 bases; nucleotides not matched to a gene: 16. The CDR3 runs to 16 residues. CDR3 sequence reads: CASSVLAVRVGSEQYF. CDR3 sequence (DNA): TGTGCCAGCAGTGTGCTAGCGGTAAGAGTGGGATCCGAGCAGTACTTC.

J is TRBJ2-1 and V is TRBV27; TRBD2 might be the D (6 bases). This CDR3 spans 16 amino acids. Germline values: CDR1 MNHEY, CDR2 SMNVEV (reference sequence). V was cut by 4 bases and J by 7 bases, with 20 bases left in between. This CDR3 reads CASSSITGTAQNEQFF. Written as DNA, the CDR3 is TGTGCCAGCAGTTCGATAACCGGGACTGCTCAAAATGAGCAGTTCTTC.

This rearrangement joins TRBV19 to TRBJ2-5; D is perhaps TRBD1 (5 bases). Germline lookup yields CDR1 LNHDA and CDR2 SQIVND (reference sequence). The V gene lost 5 bases and the J gene lost 8 bases, with 24 bases spanning the gap. The CDR3 spans 16 residues. CDR3 sequence reads: CASSYIGVGAKSTQYF. The CDR3 DNA reads TGTGCCAGTAGTTACATAGGGGTTGGGGCCAAGAGTACCCAGTACTTC.

The chain recombines TRBV25-1 with TRBJ1-1; possibly TRBD1 for D (6 bases). Germline V gives CDR1 MGHDK, CDR2 SYGVNS. CDR3 length: 14 residues. Trimming removed 9 bases at V and 4 bases at J, with 18 bases between. CDR3 sequence reads: CASERGGLSTEAFF. The CDR3 DNA reads TGTGCCAGTGAAAGGGGGGGGTTGTCCACTGAAGCTTTCTTT.

A note on this clone: Distinct nucleotide sequences in the sample also encode this CDR3. The rearrangement uses TRBV12-3 or TRBV12-4 and TRBJ2-7; maybe TRBD2 (5 bases). Trimming left V 5 bases short and J 4 bases short, with 6 bases between. The CDR3 runs 11 residues. DNA for the CDR3: TGTGCCAGCAGTCCGGGGTACGAGCAGTACTTC. It yields the protein CASSPGYEQYF.

This clone was detected once. CDR3 coding DNA: TGTGCCAGCAGTGATCTCTACCACTATGGCTACACCTTC. This sequence encodes CASSDLYHYGYTF. The rearrangement links TRBV2 to TRBJ1-2; no definite D call. This CDR3 region has 13 residues. The ends were cut back, 3 bases at V and 3 bases at J, with 8 bases in the middle. The germline V gene has CDR1 SNHLY and CDR2 FYNNEI. Full variable domain (outside the CDR3, taken from reference TRBV2 and TRBJ1-2): EPEVTQTPSHQVTQMGQEVILRCVPISNHLYFYWYRQILGQKVEFLVSFYNNEISEKSEIFDDQFSVERPDGSNFTLKIRSTKLEDSAMYFCASSDLYHYGYTFGSGTRLTVV.

The genes are TRBV28 and TRBJ2-1; 11 positions match TRBD2. J was trimmed by 7 bases and V by 5 bases; bases with no gene match: 7. The CDR3 extends over 15 amino acids. Germline V lookup: CDR1 MDHEN, CDR2 SYDVKM. The CDR3, as DNA: TGTGCCAGCAGTCCTCTAGCGGGGGGAGGGAATGAGCAGTTCTTC. Its translation is CASSPLAGGGNEQFF. Based on the CDR3 plus reference TRBV28 and TRBJ2-1, the full variable domain is DVKVTQSSRYLVKRTGEKVFLECVQDMDHENMFWYRQDPGLGLRLIYFSYDVKMKEKGDIPEGYSVSREKKERFSLILESASTNQTSMYLCASSPLAGGGNEQFFGPGTRLTVL.

The chain employs TRBV6-4 and TRBJ2-2; D ambiguous. From germline, CDR1 is MRHNA and CDR2 SNTAGT. This CDR3 is built from 13 residues. Trimming took off 3 bases at V and 3 bases at J, with 5 bases between the two ends. The CDR3 is CASSEQHTGELFF. The CDR3 DNA follows: TGTGCCAGCAGTGAACAACACACCGGGGAGCTGTTTTTT.

In this sample, this clone turned up once. The chain employs TRBV9 and TRBJ1-2; D is possibly TRBD1 (6 bases). The CDR3 spans 14 residues. Germline V gene lookup returns CDR1 SGDLS and CDR2 YYNGEE. V gave up 3 bases and J gave up 4 bases, with 13 bases separating them. The CDR3 sequence is CASSARGGGYGYTF. The CDR3 DNA follows: TGTGCCAGCAGCGCCCGGGGAGGGGGCTATGGCTACACCTTC.

The chain couples TRBV18 to TRBJ1-1; D is uncertain. The CDR3 contains 18 residues. Germline CDR1 is KGHSH and CDR2 is LQKENI. V lost 1 base and J 0 bases, leaving 18 bases between the germline ends. The CDR3 sequence is CASSPRVAGKFLNTEAFF. CDR3 sequence (DNA): TGTGCCAGCTCACCACGAGTGGCAGGCAAATTCCTGAACACTGAAGCTTTCTTT.

The chain employs TRBV27 and TRBJ2-1; D unresolved. The length of the CDR3 is 15 residues. Per the germline V gene, CDR1 is MNHEY and CDR2 is SMNVEV (reference sequence). Trimming took 0 bases from V and 7 from J, leaving 13 bases between them. The CDR3 loop reads CASSLSTVATNEQFF. CDR3 DNA sequence: TGTGCCAGCAGTTTATCCACAGTGGCCACAAATGAGCAGTTCTTC.

The chain couples TRBV5-4 to TRBJ2-3; 11 bases line up with TRBD2. Trimming removed 0 bases from V and 4 bases from J; junction bases left unmatched: 7. The V gene's germline CDR1 is SGHNT and CDR2 YYREEE (reference sequence). This CDR3 spans 17 amino acids. CDR3 nucleotide sequence: TGTGCCAGCAGCTTGGAGGTTAGCGGGAGGGCAGCAGATACGCAGTATTTT. Translated, it gives CASSLEVSGRAADTQYF.

This chain links TRBV15 with TRBJ2-7; TRBD2 might be the D (6 bases). This CDR3 has 14 residues. Trimming removed 1 base at V and 6 bases at J, with 13 bases between. Germline CDR1 is LNHNV and CDR2 is YYDKDF (reference sequence). The CDR3 region is CATSRVLAGSEQYF. CDR3 nucleotides: TGTGCCACCAGCAGAGTACTAGCAGGGAGCGAGCAGTACTTC. The whole variable domain, filled in from reference TRBV15 and TRBJ2-7, reads DAMVIQNPRYQVTQFGKPVTLSCSQTLNHNVMYWYQQKSSQAPKLLFHYYDKDFNNEADTPDNFQSRRPNTSFCFLDIRSPGLGDTAMYLCATSRVLAGSEQYFGPGTRLTVT.

This rearrangement joins TRBV5-1 to TRBJ2-1, with 8 positions matching TRBD1. From germline, CDR1 is SGHRS and CDR2 YFSETQ. The CDR3 has 15 residues. Trimming removed 0 bases from V and 4 bases from J; junction bases left unmatched: 3. Here the CDR3 reads CASSLEQGAYNEQFF. The CDR3 DNA sequence: TGCGCCAGCAGCTTGGAGCAGGGGGCGTACAATGAGCAGTTCTTC. The whole variable domain, filled in from reference TRBV5-1 and TRBJ2-1, reads KAGVTQTPRYLIKTRGQQVTLSCSPISGHRSVSWYQQTPGQGLQFLFEYFSETQRNKGNFPGRFSGRQFSNSRSEMNVSTLELGDSALYLCASSLEQGAYNEQFFGPGTRLTVL.

The chain combines TRBV6-5 with TRBJ2-1, with TRBD2 matching 7 bases. Trimming cost V 0 bases and J 7 bases; bases outside gene matches: 6. Germline V gives CDR1 MNHEY, CDR2 SVGAGI. The CDR3 has 15 residues. The CDR3 coding sequence is TGTGCCAGCAGTTACTCCGCGGGAGTAGGTAATGAGCAGTTCTTC. Protein sequence: CASSYSAGVGNEQFF.

The chain couples TRBV24-1 to TRBJ2-3, with unresolved D. Trimming left V 4 bases short and J 1 base short, with 5 bases between. Germline V lookup: CDR1 KGHDR, CDR2 SFDVKD. The length of the CDR3 is 13 residues. The CDR3 spells CATSDGGTDTQYF. CDR3 in DNA: TGTGCCACCAGTGACGGAGGCACAGATACGCAGTATTTT.

This chain connects TRBV19 to TRBJ2-1; 7 bases map to TRBD1. CDR3 size: 13 residues. Trimming at V came to 7 bases and at J to 13 bases, leaving 13 bases not matched to a gene. Germline V gene data show CDR1 as LNHDA and CDR2 as SQIVND (reference sequence). Written as DNA, the CDR3 is TGTGCCAGTAATGCCGGGACAGATTCGAGACAGTTCTTC. Encoded protein: CASNAGTDSRQFF.

V is TRBV5-6 and J is TRBJ2-2; TRBD1 agrees at 7 bases. Germline assignment: CDR1 SGHDT and CDR2 YYEEEE. V trimming: 0 bases; J trimming: 4 bases; junction bases outside the gene matches: 6. The CDR3 sequence is 16 residues long. The chain's CDR3 is CASSLVGTEFTGELFF. The CDR3 DNA is TGTGCCAGCAGCTTGGTTGGGACAGAATTCACCGGGGAGCTGTTTTTT.

The rearrangement joins TRBV6-1 to TRBJ1-5; the D is unclear. V lost 1 base, J lost 7 bases, and 14 bases lay in between. This CDR3 is 15 amino acids long. Germline V gene lookup returns CDR1 MNHNS and CDR2 SASEGT. Here the CDR3 reads CASSEVPGQYQPQHF. The CDR3 DNA is TGTGCCAGCAGTGAAGTACCTGGGCAGTACCAGCCCCAGCATTTT.

The V call is TRBV2, the J call TRBJ1-1, with D possibly matching TRBD1 (5 bases). V was pared by 7 bases and J by 3 bases, with 15 bases between. The V gene's germline CDR1 is SNHLY and CDR2 FYNNEI. CDR3 length equals 14 residues. The CDR3 DNA follows: TGTGCCAGCAATCGGCGGGGGAAAGACACTGAAGCTTTCTTT. This gives the protein CASNRRGKDTEAFF.

The chain carries TRBV7-9 and TRBJ2-2, with 12 bases identical to TRBD1. The length of the CDR3 is 18 residues. Germline V lookup: CDR1 SEHNR, CDR2 FQNEAQ (reference sequence). V lost 5 bases and J lost 1; bases outside the gene matches: 8. The CDR3 nucleotides read TGTGCCAGCAGCAGCCGGGACAGGGGGCACCTGAACACCGGGGAGCTGTTTTTT. Residues: CASSSRDRGHLNTGELFF.